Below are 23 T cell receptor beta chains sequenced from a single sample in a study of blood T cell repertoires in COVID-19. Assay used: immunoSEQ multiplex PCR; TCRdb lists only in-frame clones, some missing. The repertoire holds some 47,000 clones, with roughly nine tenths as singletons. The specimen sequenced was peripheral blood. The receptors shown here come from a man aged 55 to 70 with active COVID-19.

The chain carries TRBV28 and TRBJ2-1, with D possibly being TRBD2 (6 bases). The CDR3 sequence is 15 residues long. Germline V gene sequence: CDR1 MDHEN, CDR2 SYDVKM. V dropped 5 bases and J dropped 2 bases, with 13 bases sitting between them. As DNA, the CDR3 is TGTGCCAGCAGTCCCCGGAGGGCCCCCTACAATGAGCAGTTCTTC. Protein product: CASSPRRAPYNEQFF.

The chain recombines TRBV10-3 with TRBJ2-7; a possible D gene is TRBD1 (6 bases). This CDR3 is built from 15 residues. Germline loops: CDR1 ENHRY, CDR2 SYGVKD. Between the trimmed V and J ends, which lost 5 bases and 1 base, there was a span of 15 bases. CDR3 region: CAISSTRDTSYEQYF. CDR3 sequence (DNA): TGTGCCATCAGTTCAACCCGGGACACATCCTACGAGCAGTACTTC.

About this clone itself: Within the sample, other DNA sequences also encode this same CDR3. In DNA, the CDR3 is TGTGCCAGCAGCCCCCGGGACACGAACACTGAAGCTTTCTTT. Translating it yields CASSPRDTNTEAFF. This sequence joins TRBV9 and TRBJ1-1; possible D gene TRBD1, 6 bases. Germline-derived CDR1 and CDR2 are SGDLS and YYNGEE. The CDR3 runs to 14 residues. V dropped 4 bases and J dropped 1 base, with 11 bases sitting between them. Filled out from reference TRBV9 and TRBJ1-1, the complete variable domain reads DSGVTQTPKHLITATGQRVTLRCSPRSGDLSVYWYQQSLDQGLQFLIQYYNGEERAKGNILERFSAQQFPDLHSELNLSSLELGDSALYFCASSPRDTNTEAFFGQGTRLTVV.

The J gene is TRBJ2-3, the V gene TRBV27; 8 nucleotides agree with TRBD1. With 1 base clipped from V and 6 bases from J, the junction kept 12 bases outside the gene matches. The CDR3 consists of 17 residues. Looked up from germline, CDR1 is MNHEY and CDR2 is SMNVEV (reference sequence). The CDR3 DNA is TGTGCCAGCAGTTTATTCTTCCCTCTGACAGGGGTTGATACGCAGTATTTT. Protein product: CASSLFFPLTGVDTQYF.

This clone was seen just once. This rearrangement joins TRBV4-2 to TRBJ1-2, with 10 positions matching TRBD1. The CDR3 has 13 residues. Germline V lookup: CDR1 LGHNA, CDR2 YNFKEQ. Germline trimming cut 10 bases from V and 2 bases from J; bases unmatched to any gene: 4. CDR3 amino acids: CATGTGANYGYTF. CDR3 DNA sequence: TGTGCCACCGGGACAGGGGCGAACTATGGCTACACCTTC.

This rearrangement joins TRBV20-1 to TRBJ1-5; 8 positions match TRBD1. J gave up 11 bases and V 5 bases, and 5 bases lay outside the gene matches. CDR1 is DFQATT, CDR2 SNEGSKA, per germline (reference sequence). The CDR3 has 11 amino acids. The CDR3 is CSAWTGIAQHF. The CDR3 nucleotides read TGCAGTGCTTGGACAGGGATTGCCCAGCATTTT.

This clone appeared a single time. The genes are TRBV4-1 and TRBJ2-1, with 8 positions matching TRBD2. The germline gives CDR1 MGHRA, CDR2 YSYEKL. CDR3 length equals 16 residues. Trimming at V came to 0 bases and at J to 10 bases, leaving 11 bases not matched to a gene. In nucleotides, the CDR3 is TGCGCCAGCAGCCAAGAGGCGGGAGGTCCTAGGAGAGAGCAGTTCTTC. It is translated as CASSQEAGGPRREQFF.

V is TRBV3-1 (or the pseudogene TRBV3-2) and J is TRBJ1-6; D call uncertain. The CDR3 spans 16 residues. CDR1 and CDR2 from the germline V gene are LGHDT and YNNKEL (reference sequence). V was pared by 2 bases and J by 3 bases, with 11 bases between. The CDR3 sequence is CASSQSGRGYNSPLHF. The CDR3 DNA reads TGTGCCAGCAGCCAATCCGGGAGAGGCTATAATTCACCCCTCCACTTT.

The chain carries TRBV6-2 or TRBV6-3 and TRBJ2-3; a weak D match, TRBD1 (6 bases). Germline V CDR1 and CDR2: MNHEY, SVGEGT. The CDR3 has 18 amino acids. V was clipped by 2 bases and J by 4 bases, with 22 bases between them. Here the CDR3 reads CASSYKPRQGRLADTQYF. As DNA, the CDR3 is TGTGCCAGCAGTTACAAACCCCGGCAGGGGCGTCTCGCAGATACGCAGTATTTT.

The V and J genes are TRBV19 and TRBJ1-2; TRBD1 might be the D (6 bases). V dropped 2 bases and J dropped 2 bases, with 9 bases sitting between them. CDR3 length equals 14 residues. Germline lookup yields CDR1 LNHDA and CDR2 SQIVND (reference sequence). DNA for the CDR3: TGTGCCAGTAGTATATCGAGGGGGAACTATGGCTACACCTTC. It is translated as CASSISRGNYGYTF.

The CDR3 region is CASSVGQYNEQFF. The CDR3 DNA reads TGTGCCAGCAGCGTTGGACAGTACAATGAGCAGTTCTTC. The chain combines TRBV9 with TRBJ2-1; the D gene is possibly TRBD1 (6 bases). The CDR3 has 13 amino acids. Trimming shortened V by 2 bases and J by 4 bases, and 7 bases separated the two germline ends. CDR1 is SGDLS and CDR2 is YYNGEE in the germline V gene.

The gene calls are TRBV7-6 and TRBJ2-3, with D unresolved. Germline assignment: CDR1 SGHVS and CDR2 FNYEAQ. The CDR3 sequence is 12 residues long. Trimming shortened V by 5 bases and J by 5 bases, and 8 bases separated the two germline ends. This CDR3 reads CASSPRVDTQYF. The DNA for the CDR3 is TGTGCCAGCAGCCCCCGCGTAGATACGCAGTATTTT.

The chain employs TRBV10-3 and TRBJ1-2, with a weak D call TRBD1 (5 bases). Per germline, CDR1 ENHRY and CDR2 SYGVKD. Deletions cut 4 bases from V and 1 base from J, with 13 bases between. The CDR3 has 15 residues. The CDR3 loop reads CAISGGDGFNYGYTF. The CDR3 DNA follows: TGTGCCATCAGTGGGGGGGACGGATTTAACTATGGCTACACCTTC.

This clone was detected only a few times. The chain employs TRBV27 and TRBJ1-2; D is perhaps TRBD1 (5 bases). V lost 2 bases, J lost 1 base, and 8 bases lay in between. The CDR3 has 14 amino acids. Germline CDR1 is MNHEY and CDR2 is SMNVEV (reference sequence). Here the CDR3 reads CASSLDRSNYGYTF. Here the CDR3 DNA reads TGTGCCAGCAGTTTAGACAGAAGTAACTATGGCTACACCTTC.

The DNA for the CDR3 is TGTGCCAGCAGCCGTGAAGGACTAGCGGGCTCGACCGGGGAGCTGTTTTTT. It is translated as CASSREGLAGSTGELFF. This chain links TRBV3-1 (or the pseudogene TRBV3-2) with TRBJ2-2; TRBD2 matches at 11 bases. Trimming at V came to 4 bases and at J to 5 bases, leaving 9 bases not matched to a gene. The V gene's germline CDR1 is LGHDT and CDR2 YNNKEL (reference sequence). The CDR3 length is 17 residues.

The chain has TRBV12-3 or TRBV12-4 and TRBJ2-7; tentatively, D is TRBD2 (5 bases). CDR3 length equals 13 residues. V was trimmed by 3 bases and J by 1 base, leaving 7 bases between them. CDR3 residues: CASSFGGSYEQYF. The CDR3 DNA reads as TGTGCCAGCAGTTTTGGAGGTTCCTACGAGCAGTACTTC.

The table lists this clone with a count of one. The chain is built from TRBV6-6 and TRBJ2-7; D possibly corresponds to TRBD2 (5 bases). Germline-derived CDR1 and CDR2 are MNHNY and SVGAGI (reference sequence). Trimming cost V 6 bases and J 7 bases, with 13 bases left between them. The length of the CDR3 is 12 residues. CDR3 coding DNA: TGTGCCAGCAGGCATGAGGGCCGGGAGCAGTACTTC. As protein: CASRHEGREQYF.

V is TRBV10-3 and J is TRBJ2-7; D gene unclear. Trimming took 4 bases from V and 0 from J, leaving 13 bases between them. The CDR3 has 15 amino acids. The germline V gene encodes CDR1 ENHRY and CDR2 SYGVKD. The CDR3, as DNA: TGTGCCATCAGTGTTGTCAGTTCAAGCTCCTACGAGCAGTACTTC. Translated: CAISVVSSSSYEQYF.

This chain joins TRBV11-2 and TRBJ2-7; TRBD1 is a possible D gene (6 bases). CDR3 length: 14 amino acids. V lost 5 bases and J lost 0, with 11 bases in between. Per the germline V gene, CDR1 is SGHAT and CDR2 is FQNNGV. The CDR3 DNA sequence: TGTGCCAGCAGCCGGACAGAGAGCTCCTACGAGCAGTACTTC. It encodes CASSRTESSYEQYF.

CDR3 loop: CASSPGTNSYEQYF. The DNA of the CDR3 is TGTGCCAGCAGCCCAGGGACTAACTCCTACGAGCAGTACTTC. The genes are TRBV28 and TRBJ2-7; 7 bases match TRBD2. The V gene's germline CDR1 is MDHEN and CDR2 SYDVKM. V gave up 6 bases and J gave up 0 bases; unmatched junction bases: 5. This CDR3 has 14 amino acids.

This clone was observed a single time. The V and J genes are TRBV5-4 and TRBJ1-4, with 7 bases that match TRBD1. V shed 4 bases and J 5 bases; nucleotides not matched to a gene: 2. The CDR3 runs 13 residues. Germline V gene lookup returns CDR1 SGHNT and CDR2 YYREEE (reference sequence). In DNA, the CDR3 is TGTGCCAGCAGCCGGGACAGCAATGAAAAACTGTTTTTT. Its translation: CASSRDSNEKLFF.

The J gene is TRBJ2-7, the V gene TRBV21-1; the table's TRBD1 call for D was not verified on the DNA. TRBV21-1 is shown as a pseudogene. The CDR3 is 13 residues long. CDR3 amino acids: CASSTQGYYEQYF. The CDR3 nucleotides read TGTGCCAGCAGCACTCAGGGGTACTACGAGCAGTACTTC.

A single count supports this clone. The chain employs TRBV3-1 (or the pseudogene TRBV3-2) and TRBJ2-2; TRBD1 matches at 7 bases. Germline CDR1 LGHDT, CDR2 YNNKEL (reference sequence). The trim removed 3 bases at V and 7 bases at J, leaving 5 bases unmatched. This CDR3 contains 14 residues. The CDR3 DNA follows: TGTGCCAGCAGCCACGGGACAGTAGGCGGGGAGCTGTTTTTT. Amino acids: CASSHGTVGGELFF.